The 30 T cell receptor beta chains reported below all come from one sample, sequenced in a study of OX40 agonist ivuxolimab in advanced cancers. This table comes from immunoSEQ multiplex PCR, and its TCRdb copy is limited to in-frame clones, with some not included. The sample consists of about 20,000 clones, around 76% of them appearing once. Source: CD4+ or CD8+ T cells sorted from blood, taken in a trial of the OX40 agonist ivuxolimab. The receptors here all came from an adult with an advanced solid tumor such as melanoma, head and neck, liver or kidney cancer.

Worth noting for this clone: One end of the junction is discordant with germline, which a read error may explain. The chain is built from TRBV7-7 and TRBJ2-3; the match to TRBD2 covers 12 bases. The CDR3 is 17 residues long. CDR1 and CDR2 from the germline V gene are SSHAT and FNYEAQ (reference sequence). CDR3 region: CASSPWTSGVVADTQYF. The CDR3, as DNA: TGTGCTAGCAGCCCCTGGACTAGCGGGGTCGTAGCAGATACGCAGTATTTT.

By share of the sample, this clone is medium-sized (0.01 to 0.1%). This sequence joins TRBV7-9 and TRBJ2-1, with 9 bases lining up with TRBD1. There are 19 residues in the CDR3. CDR1 and CDR2 from the germline V gene are SEHNR and FQNEAQ (reference sequence). V was clipped by 1 base and J by 9 bases; unmatched bases: 19. This chain's CDR3 is CASSLGSRTGVFDVVEQFF. The CDR3 nucleotides are TGTGCCAGCAGCTTAGGGTCCAGGACAGGGGTTTTCGATGTGGTTGAGCAGTTCTTC.

This chain uses TRBV28 with TRBJ2-1, with 7 bases matching TRBD1. The V gene end was trimmed by 4 bases and the J gene end by 5 bases; junction bases not matched to a gene: 11. There are 16 residues in the CDR3. Germline V gives CDR1 MDHEN, CDR2 SYDVKM. The CDR3 loop is CASSSVPGTENNEQFF. CDR3 nucleotides: TGTGCCAGCAGTTCCGTGCCCGGGACAGAAAACAATGAGCAGTTCTTC. Full variable domain (rest looked up from reference TRBV28 and TRBJ2-1): DVKVTQSSRYLVKRTGEKVFLECVQDMDHENMFWYRQDPGLGLRLIYFSYDVKMKEKGDIPEGYSVSREKKERFSLILESASTNQTSMYLCASSSVPGTENNEQFFGPGTRLTVL.

The chain recombines TRBV7-9 with TRBJ2-7; 7 bases map to TRBD2. CDR3 length: 13 residues. Germline CDR1 SEHNR, CDR2 FQNEAQ (reference sequence). With V trimmed by 4 bases and J by 7 bases, 7 bases remained unmatched. In DNA, the CDR3 is TGTGCCAGCAGCTGGGAGGGAGAGTGGGAGCAGTACTTC. As protein: CASSWEGEWEQYF.

The chain's CDR3 is CASSLSEIRTDTEAFF. In nucleotides, the CDR3 is TGTGCCAGCAGTTTATCGGAGATTCGGACGGACACTGAAGCTTTCTTT. This rearrangement joins TRBV27 to TRBJ1-1, with unresolved D. V shed 0 bases and J shed 3 bases, with 14 bases lying between them. CDR3 length: 16 residues. The germline CDR1 and CDR2 sequences are MNHEY and SMNVEV (reference sequence).

The chain employs TRBV11-1 and TRBJ2-3, with 8 bases that match TRBD1. Per germline, CDR1 SGHAT and CDR2 FQDESV (reference sequence). This CDR3 is built from 14 residues. With V trimmed by 4 bases and J by 9 bases, 9 bases remained unmatched. The CDR3 loop is CASSSHGDRGTQYF. In nucleotides, the CDR3 is TGTGCCAGCAGCTCCCATGGAGACAGGGGCACGCAGTATTTT.

This clone was recorded only once. J is TRBJ2-3 and V is TRBV11-1, with D possibly being TRBD1 or TRBD2 (5 bases each). There are 15 residues in the CDR3. Trimming shortened V by 5 bases and J by 2 bases, and 14 bases separated the two germline ends. From germline, CDR1 is SGHAT and CDR2 FQDESV (reference sequence). The CDR3 region has the DNA TGTGCCAGCAGCCCCCAGTCGGGACCCACAGATACGCAGTATTTT. Amino acids: CASSPQSGPTDTQYF.

This clone was seen a few times. CDR3 in DNA: TGTGCCAGCAGCGTAGAACTAGCCGAGACCCAGTACTTC. Translation: CASSVELAETQYF. J is TRBJ2-5 and V is TRBV9; D possibly corresponds to TRBD2 (6 bases). Trimming stripped 0 bases from V and 5 bases from J, with 8 bases between. Germline loops: CDR1 SGDLS, CDR2 YYNGEE. This CDR3 contains 13 residues.

The chain employs TRBV28 and TRBJ1-4, with D possibly being TRBD1 (5 bases). The CDR3 is 15 residues long. CDR1 is MDHEN and CDR2 is SYDVKM in the germline V gene. Between the trimmed V and J ends, which lost 3 bases and 0 bases, there was a span of 8 bases. In DNA form, the CDR3 reads TGTGCCAGCAGTTTCGACAGACCAACTAATGAAAAACTGTTTTTT. Protein sequence: CASSFDRPTNEKLFF.

Comments on this clone: At the DNA level, this CDR3 is encoded by other sequences in the same sample as well. The chain links TRBV28 to TRBJ2-7; 7 bases agree with TRBD1. This CDR3 is built from 14 residues. CDR1 and CDR2 from the germline V gene are MDHEN and SYDVKM. V shed 3 bases, J shed 1 base, and the junction held 3 bases outside the gene matches. CDR3 loop: CASSLETGSYEQYF. Here the CDR3 DNA reads TGTGCCAGCAGTTTGGAGACAGGGTCCTACGAGCAGTACTTC.

A few counts support this clone. The V call is TRBV28, the J call TRBJ1-2, with TRBD1 identical over 7 bases. V was pared by 4 bases and J by 3 bases, with 8 bases of the junction left unmatched. There are 15 residues in the CDR3. The germline V gene encodes CDR1 MDHEN and CDR2 SYDVKM. CDR3 loop: CASSSDRVYDYGYTF. The DNA for the CDR3 is TGTGCCAGCAGTTCCGACAGGGTGTATGACTATGGCTACACCTTC.

The chain couples TRBV7-9 to TRBJ2-5; 7 bases fit TRBD1. V lost 3 bases to trimming and J lost 0 bases; unmatched junction nucleotides: 7. This CDR3 has 16 residues. CDR1 SEHNR and CDR2 FQNEAQ come from the germline V gene (reference sequence). The CDR3 DNA reads as TGTGCCAGCAGCTTCAGACAGGGCGAGTACCAAGAGACCCAGTACTTC. It encodes CASSFRQGEYQETQYF.

The genes are TRBV6-1 and TRBJ2-1; 8 bases line up with TRBD2. The germline V gene encodes CDR1 MNHNS and CDR2 SASEGT. This CDR3 region has 15 residues. V lost 1 base to trimming and J lost 1 base; unmatched junction nucleotides: 0. Here the CDR3 reads CASSEGLASYNEQFF. Written as DNA, the CDR3 is TGTGCCAGCAGTGAAGGACTAGCGTCCTACAATGAGCAGTTCTTC.

A note on this clone: Compared with germline, one end of the junction differs, possibly owing to a read error. The rearrangement links TRBV11-3 to TRBJ2-1; 15 nucleotides match TRBD2. This CDR3 region has 16 residues. CDR1 is SGHNT and CDR2 is YENEEA in the germline V gene. This CDR3 reads CASSQGLAGGHNEQFF. As DNA, the CDR3 is TGCGCCAGCAGCCAAGGACTAGCGGGGGGGCACAATGAGCAGTTCTTC. Supplemented by reference TRBV11-3 and TRBJ2-1, the full variable domain reads EAGVVQSPRYKIIEKKQPVAFWCNPISGHNTLYWYLQNLGQGPELLIRYENEEAVDDSQLPKDRFSAERLKGVDSTLKIQPAELGDSAVYLCASSQGLAGGHNEQFFGPGTRLTVL.

V usage is TRBV9 and J usage is TRBJ2-1; 9 bases match TRBD1. Trimming at V came to 4 bases and at J to 5 bases, leaving 10 bases not matched to a gene. This CDR3 is built from 16 residues. CDR1 is SGDLS and CDR2 is YYNGEE in the germline V gene. Here the CDR3 DNA reads TGTGCCAGCAGCCCGCCGGGGGGACAGGGAAACAATGAGCAGTTCTTC. Protein product: CASSPPGGQGNNEQFF.

The chain recombines TRBV25-1 with TRBJ2-3, with 7 bases aligning to TRBD2. The CDR3 has 15 amino acids. With V trimmed by 5 bases and J by 4 bases, 9 bases remained unmatched. CDR1 MGHDK and CDR2 SYGVNS come from the germline V gene. CDR3 amino acids: CASSMVGGRADTQYF. The CDR3 DNA reads as TGTGCCAGCAGTATGGTTGGGGGGAGGGCAGATACGCAGTATTTT.

The chain combines TRBV7-8 with TRBJ2-7; 7 bases fit TRBD1. Per the germline V gene, CDR1 is SGHVS and CDR2 is FQNEAQ. The CDR3 is 12 amino acids. The trim removed 8 bases at V and 2 bases at J, leaving 3 bases unmatched. The CDR3 sequence is CASSGQTYEQYF. The CDR3 nucleotides read TGTGCCAGCTCGGGACAGACCTACGAGCAGTACTTC.

The genes are TRBV27 and TRBJ2-1; D call uncertain. Trimming took 2 bases from V and 7 from J, leaving 9 bases between them. CDR1 MNHEY and CDR2 SMNVEV come from the germline V gene (reference sequence). CDR3 length equals 13 residues. The CDR3 DNA reads TGTGCCAGCAGTTTACCTGGTCCTAATGAGCAGTTCTTC. Protein product: CASSLPGPNEQFF.

V gene TRBV5-5 combines with J gene TRBJ2-1, with a possible D match to TRBD2 (5 bases). The CDR3 is made up of 17 amino acids. CDR1 is SGHKS, CDR2 YYEKEE, per germline (reference sequence). V lost 4 bases to trimming and J lost 0 bases, with 17 bases between them. As DNA, the CDR3 is TGTGCCAGCAGCCCCTCCCTGCGGGCCGACTCCTACAATGAGCAGTTCTTC. Its protein is CASSPSLRADSYNEQFF.

The gene calls are TRBV4-1 and TRBJ2-2, with 7 bases fitting TRBD1. Germline CDR1 and CDR2: MGHRA and YSYEKL. V was clipped by 3 bases and J by 5 bases; unmatched bases: 0. CDR3 length: 13 residues. The CDR3 bases are TGCGCCAGCAGCCAGGGACAGACCGGGGAGCTGTTTTTT. Translation: CASSQGQTGELFF.

A few counts support this clone. This chain connects TRBV4-1 to TRBJ2-7; TRBD2 might be the D (6 bases). V was cut by 2 bases and J by 0 bases, with 23 bases left in between. This CDR3 spans 19 amino acids. Germline V gene sequence: CDR1 MGHRA, CDR2 YSYEKL. The CDR3 DNA sequence: TGCGCCAGCAGCCAAAATCCTCCCTCAGGGTACGGGGGCTCCTACGAGCAGTACTTC. Encoded protein: CASSQNPPSGYGGSYEQYF.

This clone has a count of ten or more. V gene TRBV9 combines with J gene TRBJ2-3; D gene ambiguous. Germline V gene sequence: CDR1 SGDLS, CDR2 YYNGEE. The CDR3 has 15 residues. The germline V and J ends were trimmed by 3 bases and 4 bases, with 15 bases remaining between them. The DNA for the CDR3 is TGTGCCAGCAGCGGGCTAGTAGGAGCCCCAGATACGCAGTATTTT. Its translation: CASSGLVGAPDTQYF.

This clone was found many times. The V gene is TRBV27, the J gene TRBJ1-6; tentatively, D is TRBD1 (6 bases). Germline V gene sequence: CDR1 MNHEY, CDR2 SMNVEV (reference sequence). This CDR3 comprises 16 residues. Trimming cost V 1 base and J 7 bases, with 14 bases left between them. The CDR3 region is CASSLLPGAGNSPLHF. The CDR3 DNA sequence: TGTGCCAGCAGTTTATTGCCAGGGGCGGGAAATTCACCCCTCCACTTT.

The J gene is TRBJ2-7, the V gene TRBV5-5; TRBD1 matches at 9 bases. V shed 6 bases and J 7 bases; nucleotides not matched to a gene: 8. Germline V CDR1 and CDR2: SGHKS, YYEKEE (reference sequence). The CDR3 totals 13 residues. The CDR3 DNA reads as TGTGCCAGCACAAACAGGGGGCTATGGGAGCAGTACTTC. Translated, it gives CASTNRGLWEQYF.

This clone has just a few counts. V usage is TRBV7-9 and J usage is TRBJ2-7; a weak D match, TRBD2 (6 bases). The CDR3 is 16 residues long. The V gene's germline CDR1 is SEHNR and CDR2 FQNEAQ (reference sequence). V was pared by 3 bases and J by 0 bases, with 15 bases between. The CDR3 sequence is CASSLAGPLSSYEQYF. The CDR3 region has the DNA TGTGCCAGCAGCTTGGCGGGACCACTTAGCTCCTACGAGCAGTACTTC.

The J gene is TRBJ1-2, the V gene TRBV6-5; a possible D gene is TRBD1 (5 bases). The length of the CDR3 is 15 residues. CDR1 and CDR2 from the germline V gene are MNHEY and SVGAGI. Between the trimmed V and J ends, which lost 0 bases and 6 bases, there was a span of 14 bases. CDR3 sequence reads: CASSYSKQGMDGYTF. Here the CDR3 DNA reads TGTGCCAGCAGTTACTCGAAGCAGGGAATGGATGGCTACACCTTC.

The chain joins TRBV6-5 to TRBJ1-1, with D unclear. The V gene lost 2 bases and the J gene lost 8 bases, with 15 bases spanning the gap. This CDR3 spans 14 amino acids. The germline CDR1 and CDR2 sequences are MNHEY and SVGAGI. CDR3 DNA sequence: TGTGCCAGCAGTTACGGAGCCGGGGTACAAGAAGCTTTCTTT. This translates into CASSYGAGVQEAFF.

V gene TRBV5-1 combines with J gene TRBJ1-1, with D hard to call. Germline V gene lookup returns CDR1 SGHRS and CDR2 YFSETQ. CDR3 length: 13 residues. Trimming left V 0 bases short and J 3 bases short, with 6 bases between. CDR3 residues: CASSLGGHTEAFF. DNA of the CDR3: TGCGCCAGCAGCTTGGGAGGGCACACTGAAGCTTTCTTT.

The V and J genes are TRBV28 and TRBJ2-7; TRBD1 aligns across 8 bases. The ends lost 6 bases at V and 3 bases at J; junction bases unmatched: 10. CDR1 is MDHEN, CDR2 SYDVKM, per germline. The CDR3 runs to 15 residues. CDR3 protein: CASRLEGTGLYEQYF. The CDR3 bases are TGTGCCAGCAGGCTAGAGGGGACAGGTCTCTACGAGCAGTACTTC.

The J gene is TRBJ2-1, the V gene TRBV6-5; a weak D match, TRBD1 (8 bases). Trimming took off 3 bases at V and 5 bases at J, with 17 bases between the two ends. The CDR3 has 16 residues. CDR1 MNHEY and CDR2 SVGAGI come from the germline V gene. The CDR3 nucleotides are TGTGCCAGCAGTTATTTCAGGACAGGGAGGGACAATGAGCAGTTCTTC. It encodes CASSYFRTGRDNEQFF.